These 29 T cell receptor beta chains came from one sample sequenced in a study of cytomegalovirus exposure and HLA in healthy donors. Both 60 Vbeta primers and 13 Jbeta primers went into the PCR. Measured with immunoSEQ multiplex PCR; TCRdb has only the in-frame clones, and not every one. The sample lists 150,000 or so clones, around three quarters occurring once. The sequencing sample was made of PBMCs. Every receptor here comes from a middle-aged woman in good health and CMV-seronegative.

V and J are TRBV7-3 and TRBJ2-1; no clear D gene. The V gene's germline CDR1 is SGHTA and CDR2 FQGTGA. The CDR3 length is 11 residues. V lost 2 bases and J 9 bases, leaving 5 bases between the germline ends. CDR3 nucleotide sequence: TGTGCCAGCAGCTTAGGCGGTGAGCAGTTCTTC. It translates to CASSLGGEQFF. Looking up the rest from reference TRBV7-3 and TRBJ2-1 gives the full variable domain: GAGVSQTPSNKVTEKGKYVELRCDPISGHTALYWYRQSLGQGPEFLIYFQGTGAADDSGLPNDRFFAVRPEGSVSTLKIQRTERGDSAVYLCASSLGGEQFFGPGTRLTVL.

The rearrangement joins TRBV28 to TRBJ1-3; 7 nucleotides align to TRBD1. The CDR3 consists of 17 residues. V lost 5 bases to trimming and J lost 3 bases; unmatched junction nucleotides: 13. The V gene's germline CDR1 is MDHEN and CDR2 SYDVKM. The CDR3 nucleotides are TGTGCCAGCAGTCCACCCGGGCGAGCAGGGGGTGGAAACACCATATATTTT. Protein sequence: CASSPPGRAGGGNTIYF. The whole variable domain, filled in from reference TRBV28 and TRBJ1-3, reads DVKVTQSSRYLVKRTGEKVFLECVQDMDHENMFWYRQDPGLGLRLIYFSYDVKMKEKGDIPEGYSVSREKKERFSLILESASTNQTSMYLCASSPPGRAGGGNTIYFGEGSWLTVV.

This chain uses TRBV10-2 with TRBJ2-5; tentatively, D is TRBD2 (6 bases). Germline loops: CDR1 WSHSY, CDR2 SAAADI. This CDR3 region has 13 residues. V was trimmed by 11 bases and J by 2 bases, leaving 15 bases between them. The CDR3 spells CARSPGRQETQYF. The CDR3 region has the DNA TGCGCCCGCTCGCCGGGGAGGCAAGAGACCCAGTACTTC.

The V gene is TRBV21-1, the J gene TRBJ1-4. TRBV21-1 represents a pseudogene. The CDR3 totals 15 residues. The CDR3 nucleotides read TGTGCCAGCAGCAAAGAAAACGGAGCTAATGAAAAACTGTTTTTT. This codes for CASSKENGANEKLFF.

The rearrangement uses TRBV29-1 and TRBJ1-1; D might be TRBD1 (6 bases). CDR3 length: 11 residues. Trimming shortened V by 8 bases and J by 1 base, and 8 bases separated the two germline ends. Germline values: CDR1 SQVTM, CDR2 ANQGSEA. The CDR3 DNA sequence: TGCAGCTACAGGGAGAACACTGAAGCTTTCTTT. It specifies CSYRENTEAFF.

The chain recombines TRBV23-1 with TRBJ1-4; D gene ambiguous. Being an ORF, TRBV23-1 has a function that is uncertain. The CDR3 covers 12 residues. V was clipped by 11 bases and J by 4 bases, with 11 bases between them. DNA of the CDR3: TGCGCCCTAAAGCGGGATAATGAAAAACTGTTTTTT. Amino acids: CALKRDNEKLFF.

A few counts support this clone. The rearrangement links TRBV5-1 to TRBJ2-3, with D perhaps TRBD2 (6 bases). The CDR3 totals 13 residues. V was pared by 2 bases and J by 3 bases, with 7 bases between. Germline V gene lookup returns CDR1 SGHRS and CDR2 YFSETQ. The CDR3 nucleotides are TGCGCCAGCAGCTTCGGAGGGACAGATACGCAGTATTTT. Its translation: CASSFGGTDTQYF.

This chain connects TRBV7-9 to TRBJ2-5; D unclear. CDR3 length: 12 amino acids. Trimming took off 6 bases at V and 4 bases at J, with 9 bases between the two ends. CDR1 and CDR2 (germline): SEHNR, FQNEAQ (reference sequence). The CDR3 bases are TGTGCCAGCAGTCACGCAGGAGAGACCCAGTACTTC. The encoded protein is CASSHAGETQYF. Full variable domain (rest looked up from reference TRBV7-9 and TRBJ2-5): DTGVSQNPRHKITKRGQNVTFRCDPISEHNRLYWYRQTLGQGPEFLTYFQNEAQLEKSRLLSDRFSAERPKGSFSTLEIQRTEQGDSAMYLCASSHAGETQYFGPGTRLLVL.

The V and J genes are TRBV7-9 and TRBJ2-7, with a weak D call TRBD2 (6 bases). CDR1 is SEHNR and CDR2 is FQNEAQ in the germline V gene (reference sequence). V was clipped by 2 bases and J by 6 bases, with 8 bases between them. This CDR3 spans 12 amino acids. CDR3: CASSLKEGEQYF. The CDR3 nucleotides are TGTGCCAGCAGCTTAAAGGAGGGCGAGCAGTACTTC.

This clone was picked up a small number of times. This chain links TRBV7-8 with TRBJ2-1; TRBD1 aligns across 7 bases. The junction had 14 bases not matched to a gene; V was cut back by 5 bases and J by 7 bases. Germline CDR1 is SGHVS and CDR2 is FQNEAQ. The CDR3 is 16 residues long. The CDR3 DNA sequence: TGTGCCAGCAGCCCCCTACAGGGGCTAGTATCGAATGAGCAGTTCTTC. Translated, it gives CASSPLQGLVSNEQFF.

The CDR3 DNA sequence: TGTGCCACTCAGGGGGCGCGAGGCAATCAGCCCCAGCATTTT. This encodes CATQGARGNQPQHF. The chain combines TRBV10-3 with TRBJ1-5; 8 nucleotides agree with TRBD1. Trimming at V came to 10 bases and at J to 2 bases, leaving 7 bases not matched to a gene. The CDR3 runs 14 residues. Germline values: CDR1 ENHRY, CDR2 SYGVKD.

The genes are TRBV19 and TRBJ2-1, with 7 bases identical to TRBD2. The trim removed 1 base at V and 9 bases at J, leaving 9 bases unmatched. From germline, CDR1 is LNHDA and CDR2 SQIVND (reference sequence). This CDR3 region has 15 residues. The CDR3 region is CASSIGGAGTAEQFF. CDR3 DNA: TGTGCCAGTAGTATAGGAGGAGCGGGAACGGCTGAGCAGTTCTTC.

The rearrangement uses TRBV5-1 and TRBJ2-2, with unresolved D. Germline V gene lookup returns CDR1 SGHRS and CDR2 YFSETQ. Trimming removed 2 bases at V and 0 bases at J, with 5 bases between. This CDR3 region has 14 residues. CDR3 residues: CASSLTTNTGELFF. CDR3 bases: TGCGCCAGCAGCTTAACTACGAACACCGGGGAGCTGTTTTTT.

V and J are TRBV7-9 and TRBJ1-1, with 7 bases lining up with TRBD1. The germline V gene encodes CDR1 SEHNR and CDR2 FQNEAQ (reference sequence). The CDR3 length is 15 residues. With 1 base clipped from V and 5 bases from J, the junction kept 7 bases outside the gene matches. CDR3 protein: CASSLVSGGGTEAFF. The CDR3 region has the DNA TGTGCCAGCAGCTTAGTATCAGGGGGAGGTACTGAAGCTTTCTTT.

V is TRBV4-2 and J is TRBJ2-2; D perhaps matches TRBD1 (6 bases). V was trimmed by 4 bases and J by 1 base, leaving 10 bases between them. The CDR3 sequence is 15 residues long. The germline CDR1 and CDR2 sequences are LGHNA and YNFKEQ. The CDR3 loop reads CASSRGQQNTGELFF. The CDR3 nucleotides are TGTGCCAGCAGCCGAGGACAGCAGAACACCGGGGAGCTGTTTTTT.

The chain combines TRBV5-6 with TRBJ2-1; 9 bases map to TRBD2. The germline CDR1 and CDR2 sequences are SGHDT and YYEEEE. The CDR3 runs 14 residues. V lost 8 bases and J lost 3; bases outside the gene matches: 6. The CDR3 protein is CASGVAGVYNEQFF. CDR3 in DNA: TGTGCCAGTGGGGTAGCGGGAGTCTACAATGAGCAGTTCTTC.

The V gene is TRBV7-2, the J gene TRBJ2-7; 8 bases line up with TRBD1. The germline V gene has CDR1 SGHTA and CDR2 FQGNSA. The V gene end was trimmed by 5 bases and the J gene end by 6 bases; junction bases not matched to a gene: 12. The CDR3 is made up of 15 amino acids. The CDR3 DNA follows: TGTGCCAGCAGCCGCTGGACAGGGCCAGTTAGCGAGCAGTACTTC. Protein: CASSRWTGPVSEQYF. Full variable domain (rest looked up from reference TRBV7-2 and TRBJ2-7): GAGVSQSPSNKVTEKGKDVELRCDPISGHTALYWYRQSLGQGLEFLIYFQGNSAPDKSGLPSDRFSAERTGGSVSTLTIQRTQQEDSAVYLCASSRWTGPVSEQYFGPGTRLTVT.

Remarks on this clone: The junction departs from the called germline gene at one end, perhaps through a read error. This sequence joins TRBV2 and TRBJ1-1; 7 bases align to TRBD1. This CDR3 region has 12 residues. Germline V gives CDR1 SNHLY, CDR2 FYNNEI. The CDR3 DNA is TGTGCCAGCAGTGAATTAAGAGACAGGGAGCTCTTT. Translating it yields CASSELRDRELF.

The V gene is TRBV6-1, the J gene TRBJ2-2; 9 bases are a match to TRBD1. V shed 7 bases and J 5 bases; nucleotides not matched to a gene: 8. CDR3 size: 15 residues. Germline V gives CDR1 MNHNS, CDR2 SASEGT. The CDR3 is CASKKGQGGTGELFF. In DNA form, the CDR3 reads TGTGCCAGCAAGAAGGGACAGGGTGGAACCGGGGAGCTGTTTTTT.

This clone was counted only a few times. This rearrangement joins TRBV28 to TRBJ2-5, with TRBD2 matching 9 bases. The end of the DNA fits TRBJ2-7 better, so the J call may be wrong. The CDR3 loop spans 16 amino acids. Germline CDR1 is MDHEN and CDR2 is SYDVKM. The chain's CDR3 is CASSSDSGTSLDEQYF. The DNA of the CDR3 is TGTGCCAGCAGTTCAGATTCCGGGACTAGCTTGGACGAGCAGTACTTC.

The rearrangement joins TRBV13 to TRBJ1-1, with TRBD1 as a possible D gene (6 bases). Per germline, CDR1 PRHDT and CDR2 FYEKMQ (reference sequence). The CDR3 has 15 residues. V lost 5 bases to trimming and J lost 7 bases, with 20 bases between them. The DNA of the CDR3 is TGTGCCAGCAGCCCTACGGATACAGGGCGTTTTGAAGCTTTCTTT. This sequence encodes CASSPTDTGRFEAFF.

This chain joins TRBV11-2 and TRBJ2-5; 7 bases are a match to TRBD2. The end of the DNA aligns better with TRBJ2-7, so the J call may be wrong. The germline V gene has CDR1 SGHAT and CDR2 FQNNGV. CDR3 length: 15 residues. The CDR3, as DNA: TGTGCCAGCAGCTTAGCGGGAGGAAGTGTGTACGAGCAGTACTTC. Its protein is CASSLAGGSVYEQYF.

CDR3 sequence reads: CASSRPGAEAFF. The CDR3 DNA reads as TGTGCCAGCAGCAGACCCGGGGCTGAAGCTTTCTTT. The gene calls are TRBV6-5 and TRBJ1-1, with D hard to call. This CDR3 is 12 amino acids long. CDR1 and CDR2 (germline): MNHEY, SVGAGI. V was cut by 6 bases and J by 6 bases, with 11 bases left in between.

The gene calls are TRBV28 and TRBJ1-2, with D possibly matching TRBD1 (6 bases). The germline V gene has CDR1 MDHEN and CDR2 SYDVKM. The CDR3 totals 13 residues. Trimming left V 7 bases short and J 5 bases short, with 14 bases between. The chain's CDR3 is CASTEGQPYGYTF. CDR3 coding DNA: TGTGCCAGCACCGAAGGACAGCCTTATGGCTACACCTTC.

The CDR3 coding sequence is TGTGCCAGCAGCCGTGGACAGGAGGGGGAGCAGTACTTC. This translates into CASSRGQEGEQYF. The chain is built from TRBV7-3 and TRBJ2-7, with a tentative D call TRBD1 (7 bases). Germline CDR1 reads SGHTA; CDR2 reads FQGTGA. CDR3 size: 13 residues. V lost 5 bases and J 7 bases, leaving 15 bases between the germline ends. Together with reference TRBV7-3 and TRBJ2-7, the CDR3 gives the full variable domain: GAGVSQTPSNKVTEKGKYVELRCDPISGHTALYWYRQSLGQGPEFLIYFQGTGAADDSGLPNDRFFAVRPEGSVSTLKIQRTERGDSAVYLCASSRGQEGEQYFGPGTRLTVT.

This chain uses TRBV6-1 with TRBJ2-7, with a tentative D call TRBD2 (6 bases). Trimming cost V 5 bases and J 4 bases, with 9 bases left between them. This CDR3 has 12 amino acids. Germline CDR1 reads MNHNS; CDR2 reads SASEGT. This CDR3 reads CASSRRGYEQYF. CDR3 nucleotide sequence: TGTGCCAGCAGTAGACGGGGGTACGAGCAGTACTTC.

The J gene is TRBJ1-5, the V gene TRBV30; TRBD1 might be the D (5 bases). The germline V gene encodes CDR1 GTSNPN and CDR2 SVGIG (reference sequence). V was trimmed by 2 bases and J by 2 bases, leaving 22 bases between them. The CDR3 consists of 18 residues. Written as DNA, the CDR3 is TGTGCCTGGAGTCCTCACCCTATGGGGGGAGGAGGCAATCAGCCCCAGCATTTT. The encoded protein is CAWSPHPMGGGGNQPQHF.

V is TRBV18 and J is TRBJ1-1; 8 nucleotides match TRBD1. V shed 0 bases, J shed 4 bases, and the junction held 13 bases outside the gene matches. This CDR3 is built from 18 residues. The germline V gene encodes CDR1 KGHSH and CDR2 LQKENI. CDR3 coding DNA: TGTGCCAGCTCACCACCAGGACAGGGAGTGGTCGGTAGCACTGAAGCTTTCTTT. Translation: CASSPPGQGVVGSTEAFF.

There are a few counts of this clone. V gene TRBV6-5 combines with J gene TRBJ2-7, with D possibly TRBD1 on 5 matching bases. This CDR3 contains 13 residues. Germline CDR1 reads MNHEY; CDR2 reads SVGAGI. The germline V and J ends were trimmed by 6 bases and 3 bases, with 12 bases remaining between them. CDR3 region: CASSAREVYEQYF. CDR3 nucleotides: TGTGCCAGCAGCGCCAGGGAAGTCTACGAGCAGTACTTC.